This entry is about one T cell receptor beta chain. The antigen it recognizes is unknown. The source of the sample is a study of T cells expressing NK-cell markers (dated by TCRdb to between 2020 and 2021). Some background on the complete study: TCR beta-chain repertoires were profiled in sorted CD3+CD56+NKG2C+, CD3+CD56+NKG2C- and CD3+CD56-NKG2C+ T-cell subsets from several donors. The study sequenced eight donors, all healthy volunteers chosen at random: three men and five women. Among the eight sequenced donors, only one was HCMV-seronegative, while the other seven were HCMV-seropositive. Illumina HiSeq 2000/2500, MiSeq or NextSeq was used to sequence libraries as 2 x 150 bp reads.

TCRdb lists the instrument as Illumina HiSeq 2000. TCR beta cDNA libraries were made by 5'RACE template switching that added a universal primer site and unique molecular identifiers. cDNA synthesis was primed from the TCR beta constant segment, followed by two successive PCR amplification steps. Regarding the original processing steps: Reads were demultiplexed and grouped by UMI with MIGEC, and clonotypes were assembled and quantified with MiTCR. To exclude erroneous sequences, only TCR cDNA sequences supported by at least two reads were retained. Downstream repertoire analysis used the tcR package, and clonotypes were matched across fractions by CDR3 nucleotide sequence plus V segment. VDJmatch was used to annotate antigen specificity against VDJdb, with one amino acid substitution in CDR3 allowed. Based on TCRdb reprocessing of the reads, there is one entry per CDR3 protein sequence, and DNA is missing. V and J calls and clone size were set by TCRdb, not the authors. The data table for this sample lists more than 90,000 distinct CDR3 sequences. 15% to 20% of the sample goes to the ten largest clones.

HCMV-specific IgG was detected in serum with a commercial ELISA kit to determine HCMV serostatus. Ficoll density gradient centrifugation was used to isolate peripheral blood mononuclear cells from blood. Taken from the germline V gene (reference sequence), the CDR1 and CDR2 loops are LNHNV and YYDKDF. The CDR3 goes from the cysteine to the phenylalanine over 15 residues. DNA for this receptor is not on file. General conclusions and limits of the study: Those dominant clonotypes were again the most abundant among CD3+CD56-NKG2C+ cells in several donors, at roughly 25-60.1%. In several donors, the dominant CD3+CD56+NKG2C+ clonotypes were among the top 10 CD8+ clonotypes and accounted for about 1.0-7.5% of CD8+ T cells. Whether the expanded NKG2C-expressing T cell clones were specific for HCMV antigens remained unclear.

The chain links TRBV15 with TRBJ2-1; TCRdb names TRBD1, which stays unverified in the absence of DNA. This TCR derives from a woman aged 18 to 75 in good health. What was sequenced was blood T cells: a sorted CD56 or NKG2C T cell subset, CD4+ or CD8+ T cells, or bulk PBMC T cells (not recorded which). CDR3 loop: CATSPPEGGYNEQFF.